Detailed here is one T cell receptor beta chain. What it binds is unknown. The data are from a study of T cells after yellow fever vaccination. General observations from the study: Contaminants from the bulk population, in the form of abundant clonotypes, could be found in FACS-sorted repertoires. Though it reached lower strength, the secondary response hit its peak faster, day 5 versus 15.

Synthesis of TCR cDNA relied on 5'RACE template switching, which attached a universal primer site and UMIs. TCRdb passed the 5' RACE reads through MiXCR, listing each CDR3 protein once. Among approximately 120,000 distinct CDR3 sequences listed, around 9.8% were seen once. Trimming cost V 4 bases and J 7 bases, with 16 bases left between them. The CDR3 has 15 amino acids. CDR1 and CDR2 (germline): SEHNR, FQNEAQ (reference sequence). The TCR was taken from a man aged 18 to 29 who received the YFV17D yellow fever vaccine. The chain recombines TRBV7-9 with TRBJ1-4, with D possibly being TRBD1 (5 bases). This specimen consisted of CD8+ T cells sorted from PBMCs, obtained on the day of the yellow fever booster vaccination. CDR3 loop: CASSSEGYLGEKLFF. In DNA, the CDR3 is TGTGCCAGCAGCTCAGAGGGGTATCTAGGTGAAAAACTGTTTTTT.